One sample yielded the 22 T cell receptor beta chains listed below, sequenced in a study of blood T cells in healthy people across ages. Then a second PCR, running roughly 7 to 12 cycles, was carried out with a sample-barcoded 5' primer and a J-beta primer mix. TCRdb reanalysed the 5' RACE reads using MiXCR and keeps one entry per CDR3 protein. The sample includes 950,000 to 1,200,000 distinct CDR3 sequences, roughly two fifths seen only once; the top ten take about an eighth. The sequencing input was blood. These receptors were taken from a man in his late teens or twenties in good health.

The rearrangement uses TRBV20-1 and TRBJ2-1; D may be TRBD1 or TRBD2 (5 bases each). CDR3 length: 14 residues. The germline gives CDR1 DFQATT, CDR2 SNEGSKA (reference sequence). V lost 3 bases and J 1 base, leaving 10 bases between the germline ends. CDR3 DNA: TGCAGTGCTAGGGGACGCCGATCCTACAATGAGCAGTTCTTC. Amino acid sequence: CSARGRRSYNEQFF.

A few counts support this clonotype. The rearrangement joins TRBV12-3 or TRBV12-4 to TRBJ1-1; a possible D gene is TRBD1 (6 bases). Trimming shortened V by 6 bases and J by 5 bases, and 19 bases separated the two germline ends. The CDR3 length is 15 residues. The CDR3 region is CASRGFTGRETEAFF. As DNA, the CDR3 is TGTGCCAGCAGGGGGTTCACAGGGAGGGAAACTGAAGCTTTCTTT.

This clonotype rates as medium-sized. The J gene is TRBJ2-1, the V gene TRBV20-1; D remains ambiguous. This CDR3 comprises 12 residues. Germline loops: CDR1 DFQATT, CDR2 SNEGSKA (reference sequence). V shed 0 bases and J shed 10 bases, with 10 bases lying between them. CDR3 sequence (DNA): TGCAGTGCTAGAGATCTAGAGGAAGAGCAGTTCTTC. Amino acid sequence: CSARDLEEEQFF.

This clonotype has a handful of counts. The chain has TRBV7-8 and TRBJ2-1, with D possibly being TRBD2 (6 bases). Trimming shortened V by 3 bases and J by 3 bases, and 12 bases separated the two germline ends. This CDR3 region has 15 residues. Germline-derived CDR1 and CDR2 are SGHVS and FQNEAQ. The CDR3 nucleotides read TGTGCCAGCAGCTTTGGGGACGGGGGCTACAATGAGCAGTTCTTC. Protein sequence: CASSFGDGGYNEQFF.

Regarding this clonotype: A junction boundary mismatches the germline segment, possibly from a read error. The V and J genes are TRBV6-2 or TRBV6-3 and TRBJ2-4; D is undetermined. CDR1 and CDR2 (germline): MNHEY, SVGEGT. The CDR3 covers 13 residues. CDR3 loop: CASSYSSPNIRYF. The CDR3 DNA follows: TGTGCCAGCAGTTACTCGTCCCCAAACATTCGGTACTTC.

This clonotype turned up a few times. As DNA, the CDR3 is TGTGCCAGCAGCCTGTGGGTCACAGGGACCAATGAGCAGTTCTTC. Protein sequence: CASSLWVTGTNEQFF. The rearrangement joins TRBV7-9 to TRBJ2-1; D is perhaps TRBD1 (6 bases). Trimming removed 5 bases from V and 6 bases from J, with 17 bases in between. Germline V CDR1 and CDR2: SEHNR, FQNEAQ (reference sequence). CDR3 length equals 15 residues.

In DNA, the CDR3 is TGTGCCAGCAGCGTATACACCGGGGAGCTGTTTTTT. It encodes CASSVYTGELFF. This chain uses TRBV9 with TRBJ2-2; D unresolved. Germline V gene data show CDR1 as SGDLS and CDR2 as YYNGEE. Trimming pared 1 base from V and 3 bases from J, leaving 1 base between. This CDR3 region has 12 residues.

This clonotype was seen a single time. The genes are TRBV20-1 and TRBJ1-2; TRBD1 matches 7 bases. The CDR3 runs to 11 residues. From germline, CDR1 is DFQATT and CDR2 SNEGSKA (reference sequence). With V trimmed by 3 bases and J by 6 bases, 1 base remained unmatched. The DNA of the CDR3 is TGCAGTGCTAGGACAGGGCATGGCTACACCTTC. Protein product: CSARTGHGYTF.

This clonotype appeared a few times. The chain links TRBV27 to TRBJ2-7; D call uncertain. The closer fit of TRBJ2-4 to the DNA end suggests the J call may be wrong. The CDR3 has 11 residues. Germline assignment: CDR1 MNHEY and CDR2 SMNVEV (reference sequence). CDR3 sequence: CASGIRDIQYF. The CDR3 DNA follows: TGTGCCAGCGGGATAAGGGACATTCAGTACTTC.

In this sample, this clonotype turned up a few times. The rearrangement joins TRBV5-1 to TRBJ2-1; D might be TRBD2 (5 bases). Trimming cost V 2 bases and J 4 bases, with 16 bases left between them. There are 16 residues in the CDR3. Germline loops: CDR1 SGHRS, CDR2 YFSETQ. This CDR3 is CASSLLSVSEYNEQFF. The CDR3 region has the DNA TGCGCCAGCAGCTTATTATCTGTTAGCGAGTACAATGAGCAGTTCTTC.

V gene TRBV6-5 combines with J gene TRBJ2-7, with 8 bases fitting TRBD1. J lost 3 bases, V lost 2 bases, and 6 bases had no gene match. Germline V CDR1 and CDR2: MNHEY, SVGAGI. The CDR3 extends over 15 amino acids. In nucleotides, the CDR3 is TGTGCCAGCAGTTACATGGGGACAGGTTACTACGAGCAGTACTTC. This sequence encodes CASSYMGTGYYEQYF.

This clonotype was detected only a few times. Here the CDR3 DNA reads TGTGCCACTTTCGACGCCTTGGGCCAGGAAAAACTGTTTTTT. Protein sequence: CATFDALGQEKLFF. The genes are TRBV28 and TRBJ1-4; D call uncertain. The CDR3 contains 14 residues. Germline V gene sequence: CDR1 MDHEN, CDR2 SYDVKM. The ends were cut back, 10 bases at V and 8 bases at J, with 20 bases in the middle.

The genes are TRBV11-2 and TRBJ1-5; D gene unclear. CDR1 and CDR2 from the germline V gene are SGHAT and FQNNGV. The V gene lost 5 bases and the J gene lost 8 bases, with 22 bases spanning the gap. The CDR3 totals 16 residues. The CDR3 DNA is TGTGCCAGCAGCACAAGGACGACTGACGGTATTGAGCCCCAGCATTTT. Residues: CASSTRTTDGIEPQHF.

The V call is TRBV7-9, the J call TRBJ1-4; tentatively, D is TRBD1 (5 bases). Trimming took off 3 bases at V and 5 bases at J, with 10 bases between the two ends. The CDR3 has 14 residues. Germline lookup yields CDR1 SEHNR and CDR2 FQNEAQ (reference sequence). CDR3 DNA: TGTGCCAGCAGCTTTGGGGCCTCAAATGAAAAACTGTTTTTT. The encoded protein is CASSFGASNEKLFF.

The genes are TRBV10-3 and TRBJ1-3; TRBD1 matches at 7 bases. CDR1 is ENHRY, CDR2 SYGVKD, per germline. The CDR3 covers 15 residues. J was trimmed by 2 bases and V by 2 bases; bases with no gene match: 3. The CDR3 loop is CAISERGQTGNTIYF. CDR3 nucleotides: TGTGCCATCAGTGAGAGGGGGCAGACTGGAAACACCATATATTTT.

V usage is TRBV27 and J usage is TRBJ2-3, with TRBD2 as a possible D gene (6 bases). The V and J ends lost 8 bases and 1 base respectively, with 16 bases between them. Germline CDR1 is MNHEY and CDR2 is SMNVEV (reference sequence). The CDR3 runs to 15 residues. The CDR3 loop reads CASGPLAEGTDTQYF. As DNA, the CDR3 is TGTGCCAGCGGCCCACTAGCCGAGGGCACAGATACGCAGTATTTT.

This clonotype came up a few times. The CDR3 is CANGRGANQPQHF. In DNA, the CDR3 is TGTGCCAACGGGAGAGGGGCCAATCAGCCCCAGCATTTT. The gene calls are TRBV6-1 and TRBJ1-5, with D perhaps TRBD1 (5 bases). The CDR3 covers 13 residues. Trimming cost V 10 bases and J 3 bases, with 13 bases left between them. Germline values: CDR1 MNHNS, CDR2 SASEGT.

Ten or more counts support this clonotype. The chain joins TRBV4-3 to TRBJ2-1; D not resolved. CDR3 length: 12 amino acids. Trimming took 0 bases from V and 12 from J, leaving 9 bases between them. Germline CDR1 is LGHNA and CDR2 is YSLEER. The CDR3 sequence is CASSQDQNRQFF. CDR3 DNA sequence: TGCGCCAGCAGCCAAGATCAAAATCGGCAGTTCTTC.

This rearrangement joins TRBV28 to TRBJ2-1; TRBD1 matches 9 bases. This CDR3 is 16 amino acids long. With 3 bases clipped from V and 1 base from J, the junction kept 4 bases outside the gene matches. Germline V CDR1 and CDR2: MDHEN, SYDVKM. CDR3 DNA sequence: TGTGCCAGCAGTTTCACCGGGACAGGGTCCTACAATGAGCAGTTCTTC. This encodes CASSFTGTGSYNEQFF.

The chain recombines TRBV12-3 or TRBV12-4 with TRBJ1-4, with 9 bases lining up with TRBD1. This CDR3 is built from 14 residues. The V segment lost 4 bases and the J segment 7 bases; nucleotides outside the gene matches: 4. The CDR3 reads CASSSTGGSEKLFF. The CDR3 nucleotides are TGTGCCAGCAGTTCGACAGGGGGAAGTGAAAAACTGTTTTTT.

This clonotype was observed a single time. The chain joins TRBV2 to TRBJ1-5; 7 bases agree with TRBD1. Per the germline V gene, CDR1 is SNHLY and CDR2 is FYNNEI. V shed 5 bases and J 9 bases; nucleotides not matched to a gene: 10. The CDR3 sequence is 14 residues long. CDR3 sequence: CASSPQGGNWPQHF. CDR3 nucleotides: TGTGCCAGCAGTCCGCAGGGGGGGAACTGGCCCCAGCATTTT.

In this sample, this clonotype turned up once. As DNA, the CDR3 is TGCGCCAGCAGCCTGGAGGACGGGGGAGTGGTCTACACCTTC. Residues: CASSLEDGGVVYTF. This chain joins TRBV4-1 and TRBJ1-2; TRBD1 is a possible D gene (5 bases). The germline V and J ends were trimmed by 4 bases and 10 bases, with 19 bases remaining between them. There are 14 residues in the CDR3. CDR1 is MGHRA, CDR2 YSYEKL, per germline.